The text below deals with one T cell receptor (beta chain). The sample comes from a study of technical replicates of blood from a few donors. CDR3 length: 15 amino acids. Germline assignment: CDR1 MGHDK and CDR2 SYGVNS. V lost 5 bases to trimming and J lost 6 bases; unmatched junction nucleotides: 6. Sequencing was performed with immunoSEQ multiplex PCR; in TCRdb, only in-frame clones are kept and a portion is missing. The profile shows 65,000 to 90,000 clones, around 86% of them singletons. This receptor was obtained from a human donor in good health. Some clones in this sample may be carry-over from other donors' samples. The V gene is TRBV25-1, the J gene TRBJ1-6; 8 positions match TRBD1. Input material: PBMCs. The CDR3 spells CASSRQGRFNSPLHF. The CDR3 DNA sequence: TGTGCCAGCAGTCGACAGGGGAGGTTTAATTCACCCCTCCACTTT.